Shown below are 2 T cell receptor beta chains from a single sample sequenced in a study of blood T cell repertoires in COVID-19. Libraries were prepared by immunoSEQ multiplex PCR; TCRdb keeps only in-frame clonotypes and omits some of them. The sample has approximately 130,000 clones, approximately 77% seen once. The sequencing sample was made of peripheral blood. The receptors were sampled from an elderly man with acute or convalescent COVID-19.

CDR3 region: CASSSNRGIGETQYF. In DNA form, the CDR3 reads TGTGCCAGCAGCTCCAACAGGGGAATAGGAGAGACCCAGTACTTC. The chain is built from TRBV7-9 and TRBJ2-5; 7 bases line up with TRBD1. CDR3 length: 15 residues. Germline V lookup: CDR1 SEHNR, CDR2 FQNEAQ (reference sequence). V shed 4 bases and J 4 bases; nucleotides not matched to a gene: 9.

The chain combines TRBV6-6 with TRBJ1-2; D is unresolved. The CDR3 covers 14 residues. V lost 7 bases and J 0 bases, leaving 12 bases between the germline ends. Looked up from germline, CDR1 is MNHNY and CDR2 is SVGAGI (reference sequence). CDR3 amino acids: CASIDRAANYGYTF. The CDR3 DNA is TGTGCCAGCATAGACCGAGCGGCTAACTATGGCTACACCTTC.